Reported below is one T cell receptor (beta chain). Its antigen is as yet unknown. The sample is drawn from a study of a mutant IDH1 vaccine in newly diagnosed glioma. Study-wide background: All eight of the vaccinations patients received fell in weeks 1, 3, 5, 7, 11, 15, 19 and 23. Vaccines were first given 4-6 weeks after radiotherapy alone, or with temozolomide cycles. It was radiotherapy, temozolomide, or both that patients received previously, with most receiving both.

Time point in this sample: week 5, during vaccination. Vaccine doses each comprised 300 ug of mutant IDH1 20-mer peptide, with topical imiquimod. Each astrocytoma in the donors was new, WHO grade 3 or 4, IDH1-mutant and ATRX-lost. This table comes from immunoSEQ multiplex PCR, and its TCRdb copy is limited to in-frame clones, with some not included. Here the sample spans under 30,000 clones, 77% being singletons. The germline V and J ends were trimmed by 2 bases and 4 bases, with 9 bases remaining between them. The CDR3 is 13 amino acids. Germline lookup yields CDR1 SGHKS and CDR2 YYEKEE (reference sequence).

This chain uses TRBV5-5 with TRBJ1-1; D gene uncertain. The specimen was PBMCs, collected from a glioma patient whose treatment included an IDH1 peptide vaccine. The TCR originated in a man between 40 and 49 years old with glioma. CDR3: CASSFSGGTEAFF. CDR3 coding DNA: TGTGCCAGCAGCTTTTCCGGAGGCACTGAAGCTTTCTTT.